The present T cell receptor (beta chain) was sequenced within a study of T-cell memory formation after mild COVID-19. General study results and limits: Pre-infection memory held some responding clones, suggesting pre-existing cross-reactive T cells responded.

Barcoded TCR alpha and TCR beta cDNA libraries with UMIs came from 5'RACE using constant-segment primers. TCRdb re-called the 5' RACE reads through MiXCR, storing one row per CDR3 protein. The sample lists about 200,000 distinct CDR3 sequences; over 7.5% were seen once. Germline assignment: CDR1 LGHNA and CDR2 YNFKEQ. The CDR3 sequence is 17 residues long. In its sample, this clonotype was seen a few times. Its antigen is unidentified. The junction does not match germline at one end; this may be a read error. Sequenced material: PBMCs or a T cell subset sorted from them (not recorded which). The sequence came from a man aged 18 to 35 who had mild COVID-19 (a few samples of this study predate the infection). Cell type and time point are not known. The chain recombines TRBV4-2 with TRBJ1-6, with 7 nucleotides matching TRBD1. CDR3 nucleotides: TGTGCCAGCAGCAAAGAGGGGGCGGGAACCTATAATTCACCCCTCCACTTT. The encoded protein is CASSKEGAGTYNSPLHF.